A few counts support the clone carrying this T cell receptor beta chain. Its antigen is still unknown. The CDR3 is 19 residues long. The ends were cut back, 1 base at V and 5 bases at J, with 26 bases in the middle. CDR1 is LNHNV and CDR2 is YYDKDF in the germline V gene (reference sequence). RNA served as the template for amplifying TCR beta CDR3 regions. The authors performed first-round RT-PCR with HTBI primers and then a second-round multiplex PCR. MiXCR, run by TCRdb on the multiplex PCR reads, gives a single entry per CDR3 protein. The sample yields 620,000 or so distinct CDR3 sequences, 22% seen once. The data are from a study of Graves' ophthalmopathy and Graves' hyperthyroidism. Study-wide points: Its predictions of ophthalmopathy progression gave the model over 65% sensitivity and 72% to 85% specificity.

Stable hyperthyroid donors showed no ophthalmopathy during 18 months follow-up. The study excluded patients with other autoimmune diseases, uncontrolled infections, pregnancy or lactation. The chain recombines TRBV15 with TRBJ2-5; D is possibly TRBD2 (7 bases). The sample taken for sequencing was peripheral blood. The TCR sequence derives from a woman aged 18 to 35 with stable Graves' hyperthyroidism. Some clones in this sample may be carry-over from other donors' samples. The chain's CDR3 is CATSRVRRSGGAGAETQYF. The CDR3 nucleotides are TGTGCCACCAGCAGAGTCCGCCGGTCGGGGGGCGCGGGAGCGGAGACCCAGTACTTC.